Shown below are 20 T cell receptor beta chains from a single sample sequenced in a study of CD8+ T cells in alopecia areata. Sequencing relied on a cDNA template that was reverse transcribed from extracted RNA. Only in-frame clones appear in the TCRdb table, and some are missing; sequencing was by immunoSEQ multiplex PCR. The sample holds 130,000 or so clones, 86% seen once. Treatment meaning: oral pan-JAK inhibitor, 5-10 mg twice daily. Here the sequenced sample was CD8+ T cells sorted from blood, taken at week 4, from a patient treated with tofacitinib. Receptors originate from a human donor with alopecia areata.

This clone was picked up a small number of times. The chain uses TRBV19 and TRBJ1-5, with no clear D. CDR3 length equals 14 residues. V was pared by 3 bases and J by 7 bases, with 13 bases between. Germline-derived CDR1 and CDR2 are LNHDA and SQIVND (reference sequence). The CDR3: CASSILRPGQPQHF. The DNA of the CDR3 is TGTGCCAGTAGTATTTTACGACCTGGGCAGCCCCAGCATTTT.

The V call is TRBV9, the J call TRBJ1-2; D unclear. The CDR3 length is 15 residues. CDR1 and CDR2 from the germline V gene are SGDLS and YYNGEE. V shed 0 bases and J shed 0 bases, with 9 bases lying between them. The CDR3: CASSVGYTSNYGYTF. The CDR3 region has the DNA TGTGCCAGCAGCGTAGGTTACACTTCTAACTATGGCTACACCTTC.

The chain links TRBV13 to TRBJ2-7; 11 bases align to TRBD2. The CDR3 runs 14 residues. Germline V gene lookup returns CDR1 PRHDT and CDR2 FYEKMQ (reference sequence). V lost 5 bases and J lost 3; bases outside the gene matches: 3. The CDR3 sequence: CASSGTSGDYEQYF. The CDR3 nucleotides read TGTGCCAGCAGCGGGACTAGCGGAGACTACGAGCAGTACTTC.

This rearrangement joins TRBV6-1 to TRBJ1-5; a weak D match, TRBD1 (5 bases). The V end was cut by 6 bases, the J end by 7 bases, with 10 bases between. This CDR3 comprises 12 residues. CDR1 is MNHNS and CDR2 is SASEGT in the germline V gene. The CDR3 nucleotides read TGTGCCAGCAGAACCGGGGGACAGCCCCAGCATTTT. It specifies CASRTGGQPQHF.

This clone was counted a few times. This chain connects TRBV7-9 to TRBJ2-7; D is unresolved. The CDR3 totals 16 residues. The V end lost 3 bases, the J end lost 4 bases, and 19 bases lay between the germline ends. The V gene's germline CDR1 is SEHNR and CDR2 FQNEAQ (reference sequence). The CDR3 region is CASSFSSGRAPYEQYF. The CDR3 region has the DNA TGTGCCAGCAGCTTTTCTAGTGGAAGGGCACCTTACGAGCAGTACTTC. Complete variable domain (other parts from reference TRBV7-9 and TRBJ2-7): DTGVSQNPRHKITKRGQNVTFRCDPISEHNRLYWYRQTLGQGPEFLTYFQNEAQLEKSRLLSDRFSAERPKGSFSTLEIQRTEQGDSAMYLCASSFSSGRAPYEQYFGPGTRLTVT.

Details on this clone: At one end the junction does not follow the germline gene, possibly because of a read error. This chain uses TRBV27 with TRBJ1-2; 9 bases are shared with TRBD1. This CDR3 spans 14 amino acids. Germline V gene sequence: CDR1 MNHEY, CDR2 SMNVEV (reference sequence). CDR3 in DNA: TGTGCCCGCAGTTGGGACAGGGTTAACTATGGCTACACCTTC. Its protein product is CARSWDRVNYGYTF.

The chain couples TRBV27 to TRBJ1-1; a possible D gene is TRBD1 (5 bases). CDR1 is MNHEY, CDR2 SMNVEV, per germline (reference sequence). This CDR3 region has 13 residues. Deletions cut 3 bases from V and 4 bases from J, with 9 bases between. The CDR3 protein is CASSLGRSTEAFF. The CDR3 coding sequence is TGTGCCAGCAGTTTGGGGCGAAGCACTGAAGCTTTCTTT.

The chain employs TRBV5-1 and TRBJ2-1, with 7 bases fitting TRBD2. This CDR3 is built from 16 residues. Germline V CDR1 and CDR2: SGHRS, YFSETQ. The ends lost 3 bases at V and 6 bases at J; junction bases unmatched: 12. The CDR3 nucleotides are TGCGCCAGCAGCTCTTGGCCTAGCGGTTACTTCAATGAGCAGTTCTTC. Protein: CASSSWPSGYFNEQFF.

V usage is TRBV29-1 and J usage is TRBJ2-7, with D maybe TRBD2 (6 bases). Germline lookup yields CDR1 SQVTM and CDR2 ANQGSEA. Trimming pared 2 bases from V and 7 bases from J, leaving 15 bases between. There are 13 residues in the CDR3. CDR3: CSVETSGVREQYF. In DNA form, the CDR3 reads TGCAGCGTTGAAACGTCGGGAGTGCGGGAGCAGTACTTC.

V and J are TRBV5-1 and TRBJ1-4; 7 bases are a match to TRBD1. CDR3 length equals 15 residues. After removal of 2 bases from V and 5 bases from J, the junction contained 6 bases not matched to a gene. Germline V gene sequence: CDR1 SGHRS, CDR2 YFSETQ. The DNA for the CDR3 is TGCGCCAGCAGCTTTGACAGGGAGGGGAATGAAAAACTGTTTTTT. Translated: CASSFDREGNEKLFF.

Only one count was recorded for this clone. Here the CDR3 reads CASSDPTGYYEQYF. The CDR3 DNA follows: TGTGCCAGCAGTGACCCGACAGGGTACTACGAGCAGTACTTC. The chain uses TRBV25-1 and TRBJ2-7, with 7 bases matching TRBD1. Looked up from germline, CDR1 is MGHDK and CDR2 is SYGVNS. The CDR3 contains 14 residues. The junction had 5 bases not matched to a gene; V was cut back by 3 bases and J by 3 bases.

V and J are TRBV29-1 and TRBJ1-1; D may be TRBD1 (6 bases). This CDR3 comprises 12 residues. CDR1 and CDR2 (germline): SQVTM, ANQGSEA. Between the trimmed V and J ends, which lost 1 base and 10 bases, there was a span of 13 bases. CDR3 loop: CSVEGRQDRAFF. The CDR3 bases are TGCAGCGTTGAAGGGCGACAGGATCGAGCTTTCTTT.

V and J are TRBV5-6 and TRBJ2-7; 7 nucleotides align to TRBD2. CDR3 size: 16 residues. V lost 9 bases to trimming and J lost 0 bases; unmatched junction nucleotides: 15. Germline V CDR1 and CDR2: SGHDT, YYEEEE. The CDR3 sequence is CATSRSWGLNSYEQYF. For the CDR3, the DNA is TGTGCCACCTCCAGGAGCTGGGGACTAAACTCCTACGAGCAGTACTTC.

This chain links TRBV7-6 with TRBJ2-7, with unresolved D. Germline V gene lookup returns CDR1 SGHVS and CDR2 FNYEAQ. The CDR3 has 12 residues. Trimming took 2 bases from V and 7 from J, leaving 9 bases between them. CDR3 region: CASSLRQAEQYF. For the CDR3, the DNA is TGTGCCAGCAGCTTAAGGCAGGCTGAGCAGTACTTC.

The chain recombines TRBV5-5 with TRBJ2-2; possibly TRBD1 for D (6 bases). Germline loops: CDR1 SGHKS, CDR2 YYEKEE (reference sequence). CDR3 length equals 12 residues. The V and J ends lost 9 bases and 5 bases respectively, with 11 bases between them. In DNA form, the CDR3 reads TGTGCCACAGCAAGGGGGACCGGGGAGCTGTTTTTT. Translation: CATARGTGELFF.

This chain links TRBV7-3 with TRBJ2-2; D not resolved. Trimming took 4 bases from V and 4 from J, leaving 1 base between them. The CDR3 runs 11 residues. Germline V gene lookup returns CDR1 SGHTA and CDR2 FQGTGA. The chain's CDR3 is CASSSTGELFF. In nucleotides, the CDR3 is TGTGCCAGCAGCTCCACCGGGGAGCTGTTTTTT.

V gene TRBV9 combines with J gene TRBJ2-2, with a weak D call TRBD1 (5 bases). Trimming cost V 0 bases and J 4 bases, with 10 bases left between them. Per germline, CDR1 SGDLS and CDR2 YYNGEE. The CDR3 is 15 amino acids. The CDR3 bases are TGTGCCAGCAGCGTAGAGGGGCAGGTCACCGGGGAGCTGTTTTTT. It yields the protein CASSVEGQVTGELFF.

The chain combines TRBV6-5 with TRBJ2-1; no clear D. This CDR3 comprises 11 residues. Trimming shortened V by 6 bases and J by 7 bases, and 7 bases separated the two germline ends. Germline assignment: CDR1 MNHEY and CDR2 SVGAGI. The CDR3 region is CASRNGNEQFF. In nucleotides, the CDR3 is TGTGCCAGCAGGAACGGGAATGAGCAGTTCTTC.

This chain links TRBV25-1 with TRBJ1-1; D is uncertain. Deletions cut 2 bases from V and 5 bases from J, with 12 bases between. Germline V lookup: CDR1 MGHDK, CDR2 SYGVNS. The CDR3 extends over 14 amino acids. The CDR3 bases are TGTGCCAGCAGTGAAGGCGAGTTTGCGACTGAAGCTTTCTTT. As protein: CASSEGEFATEAFF.

This chain joins TRBV23-1 and TRBJ2-7, with 8 bases fitting TRBD1. TRBV23-1 is an ORF; its function is uncertain. V was clipped by 3 bases and J by 4 bases; unmatched bases: 8. This CDR3 is 15 amino acids long. CDR3 DNA: TGCGCCAGCAGTCAGTGGGGACAGGCGGGGTACGAGCAGTACTTC. This encodes CASSQWGQAGYEQYF.